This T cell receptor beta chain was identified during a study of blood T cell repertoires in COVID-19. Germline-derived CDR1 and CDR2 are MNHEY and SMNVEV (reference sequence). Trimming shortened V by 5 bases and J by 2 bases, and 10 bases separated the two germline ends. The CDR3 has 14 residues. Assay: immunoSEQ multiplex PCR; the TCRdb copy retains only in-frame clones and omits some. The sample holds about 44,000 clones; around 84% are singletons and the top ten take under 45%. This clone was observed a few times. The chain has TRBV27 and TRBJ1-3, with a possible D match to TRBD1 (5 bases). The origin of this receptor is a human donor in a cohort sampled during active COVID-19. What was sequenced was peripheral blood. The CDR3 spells CASSNRRAGNTIYF. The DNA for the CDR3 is TGTGCCAGCAGTAACAGGAGGGCTGGAAACACCATATATTTT.